These T cell receptor beta chains were read from a single sample in a study of technical replicates of blood from a handful of donors. Method: immunoSEQ multiplex PCR; TCRdb's copy keeps in-frame clones and lacks some. The repertoire holds 70,000 or so clones, with over 70% as singletons. Specimen: PBMCs. Every receptor here comes from a human donor in good health. Some clones in this sample may be carry-over from other donors' samples. Both conserved end residues are part of each CDR3.

V gene	J gene	CDR3 protein
TRBV6-5	TRBJ2-1	CASSFAGSYNEQFF
TRBV7-9	TRBJ2-1	CASSMGQGSFNEQFF
TRBV30	TRBJ1-2	CANRGKGYTF
TRBV10-3	TRBJ1-5	CAISESAERRLRVQHF
TRBV2	TRBJ1-6	CASKPGQGLNSPLHF
TRBV4-1	TRBJ1-2	CASSQDGTGVYGYTF
TRBV11-2	TRBJ1-2	CASSKATGALYGYTF
TRBV27	TRBJ2-5	CASSVREGLETQYF
TRBV4-1	TRBJ1-2	CASSHLPGGVGYTF
TRBV4-1	TRBJ2-7	CASSQVAGGSSYEQYF
TRBV20-1	TRBJ2-7	CSAGQSYEQYF
TRBV7-9	TRBJ2-3	CASSQGLAASTDTQYF
TRBV5-1	TRBJ1-1	CASSLEGAPTEAFF
TRBV6-1	TRBJ1-2	CASIGRPGGYGYTF
TRBV5-4	TRBJ1-3	CASSYTGLISGNTIYF
TRBV6-5	TRBJ2-7	CASRLGDRGSYEQYF
TRBV18	TRBJ2-7	CASSPDRLTPYEQYF